Each of the 7 T cell receptor beta chains below was sequenced from the same sample in a study of identical twins. One entry per CDR3 protein results from TCRdb running MiXCR on the 5' RACE reads. This sample has about 190,000 distinct CDR3 sequences, with 15% found just once. The sample was also reused in another study, on T cells expressing NK-cell markers.

Sequenced material: CD8+ T cells sorted from blood. Receptors originate from a woman under 30 in good health.

This chain links TRBV21-1 with TRBJ2-3; no DNA check was done on the table's D call, TRBD1. TRBV21-1 is noted as a pseudogene. The CDR3 covers 15 residues. The CDR3 DNA is TGTGCCAGCAGCAAAGAAGGTCCCCCCACAGATACGCAGTATTTT. This gives the protein CASSKEGPPTDTQYF.

The chain joins TRBV6-5 to TRBJ1-2, with D tentatively TRBD1 (5 bases). This CDR3 has 16 residues. Trimming pared 1 base from V and 4 bases from J, leaving 16 bases between. CDR1 is MNHEY, CDR2 SVGAGI, per germline. As DNA, the CDR3 is TGTGCCAGCAGTTACTATCTGTCGGGGGATGGCTATGGCTACACCTTC. This codes for CASSYYLSGDGYGYTF.

V and J are TRBV7-9 and TRBJ1-6, with no clear D. Trimming cost V 2 bases and J 1 base, with 6 bases left between them. The CDR3 has 15 residues. Germline lookup yields CDR1 SEHNR and CDR2 FQNEAQ (reference sequence). The CDR3 DNA sequence: TGTGCCAGCAGCTTAAAGGAATCCTATAATTCACCCCTCCACTTT. Residues: CASSLKESYNSPLHF.

The chain combines TRBV9 with TRBJ1-5; TRBD1 agrees at 10 bases. This CDR3 is 14 amino acids long. Germline V gene data show CDR1 as SGDLS and CDR2 as YYNGEE. Trimming removed 3 bases from V and 7 bases from J; junction bases left unmatched: 4. CDR3 in DNA: TGTGCCAGCAGCGCCCGGGACAGGGGACAGCCCCAGCATTTT. Translation: CASSARDRGQPQHF.

V usage is TRBV29-1 and J usage is TRBJ2-7; TRBD1 might be the D (6 bases). This CDR3 spans 14 amino acids. The germline V gene has CDR1 SQVTM and CDR2 ANQGSEA. V lost 4 bases and J 5 bases, leaving 18 bases between the germline ends. CDR3: CSVVSVGGGHEQYF. Here the CDR3 DNA reads TGCAGCGTTGTGTCCGTAGGGGGTGGTCACGAGCAGTACTTC.

The chain employs TRBV7-9 and TRBJ2-7, with a weak D call TRBD1 (6 bases). This CDR3 is 17 amino acids long. V was pared by 4 bases and J by 5 bases, with 24 bases between. Germline CDR1 and CDR2: SEHNR and FQNEAQ (reference sequence). The CDR3 loop is CASSSSRAVQGINEQYF. In DNA, the CDR3 is TGTGCCAGCAGCTCGTCGAGGGCCGTACAGGGTATCAACGAGCAGTACTTC. The variable domain in full, with the rest retrieved from reference TRBV7-9 and TRBJ2-7, is DTGVSQNPRHKITKRGQNVTFRCDPISEHNRLYWYRQTLGQGPEFLTYFQNEAQLEKSRLLSDRFSAERPKGSFSTLEIQRTEQGDSAMYLCASSSSRAVQGINEQYFGPGTRLTVT.

Only a few counts were recorded for this clonotype. The V gene is TRBV11-2, the J gene TRBJ2-5; 15 bases line up with TRBD2. The CDR3 has 18 residues. V shed 5 bases, J shed 4 bases, and the junction held 11 bases outside the gene matches. Germline CDR1 and CDR2: SGHAT and FQNNGV. The CDR3 region is CASSPGLAGGNAIETQYF. The CDR3 region has the DNA TGTGCCAGCAGCCCGGGACTAGCGGGAGGAAATGCCATAGAGACCCAGTACTTC. The variable domain in full, completed from reference TRBV11-2 and TRBJ2-5, reads EAGVAQSPRYKIIEKRQSVAFWCNPISGHATLYWYQQILGQGPKLLIQFQNNGVVDDSQLPKDRFSAERLKGVDSTLKIQPAKLEDSAVYLCASSPGLAGGNAIETQYFGPGTRLLVL.